The rows below give T cell receptor beta chains drawn from one sample of a study of blood T cell repertoires in COVID-19. Repertoires were generated with immunoSEQ multiplex PCR, while TCRdb's copy carries only in-frame clones and drops some. The sample lists around 260,000 clones, approximately 89% occurring once. The sequencing sample was made of peripheral blood. All receptors derive from a woman between 65 and 79 years old with COVID-19, enrolled during active disease. The CDR3 runs from the conserved cysteine through the conserved F or W. Each record gives: D gene, V gene, J gene, clone size, CDR3 protein, CDR3 DNA. A D gene is named only where the DNA matches it firmly. Size is stated for part of the rows, as once, few or many counts, or as a class when the clone is expanded.

D gene: NA
V gene: TRBV9
J gene: TRBJ1-6
clone size: few
CDR3 protein: CASSSERRDLHSPLHF
CDR3 DNA: TGTGCCAGCAGTTCAGAACGGCGGGATTTACATTCACCCCTCCACTTT

D gene: NA
V gene: TRBV10-3
J gene: TRBJ2-7
clone size: NA
CDR3 protein: CAIREQGGTYEQYF
CDR3 DNA: TGTGCCATCAGGGAACAGGGGGGGACCTACGAGCAGTACTTC

D gene: NA
V gene: TRBV4-1
J gene: TRBJ1-5
clone size: NA
CDR3 protein: CASSQDQNQPQHF
CDR3 DNA: TGCGCCAGCAGCCAAGATCAGAATCAGCCCCAGCATTTT

D gene: NA
V gene: TRBV28
J gene: TRBJ2-5
clone size: once
CDR3 protein: CASSSSTGFQETQYF
CDR3 DNA: TGTGCCAGCAGTTCCTCGACTGGGTTCCAAGAGACCCAGTACTTC

D gene: TRBD1
V gene: TRBV27
J gene: TRBJ1-3
clone size: NA
CDR3 protein: CASSHRGPGNTIYF
CDR3 DNA: TGTGCCAGCAGCCACAGGGGGCCTGGAAACACCATATATTTT

D gene: TRBD2
V gene: TRBV7-3
J gene: TRBJ2-1
clone size: NA
CDR3 protein: CASKLSRESGEQFF
CDR3 DNA: TGTGCCAGCAAATTATCGCGGGAGTCGGGTGAGCAGTTCTTC

D gene: NA
V gene: TRBV18
J gene: TRBJ1-4
clone size: NA
CDR3 protein: CASSLSTGTGFKLFF
CDR3 DNA: TGTGCCAGCTCCCTCAGCACAGGGACCGGTTTTAAACTGTTTTTT

D gene: TRBD1
V gene: TRBV30
J gene: TRBJ1-2
clone size: NA
CDR3 protein: CAWNPGQPYGYTF
CDR3 DNA: TGTGCCTGGAACCCGGGACAGCCCTATGGCTACACCTTC

D gene: NA
V gene: TRBV5-1
J gene: TRBJ1-6
clone size: NA
CDR3 protein: CASSLEEGTPLHF
CDR3 DNA: TGCGCCAGCAGCTTGGAGGAGGGGACACCCCTCCACTTT

D gene: TRBD1
V gene: TRBV19
J gene: TRBJ1-2
clone size: NA
CDR3 protein: CASRQGYGYTF
CDR3 DNA: TGTGCCAGTAGACAGGGGTATGGCTACACCTTC

D gene: NA
V gene: TRBV9
J gene: TRBJ2-3
clone size: NA
CDR3 protein: CASSPPSRYDSEDTQYF
CDR3 DNA: TGTGCCAGCAGCCCGCCCTCTCGGTACGACTCTGAAGATACGCAGTATTTT

D gene: NA
V gene: TRBV7-2
J gene: TRBJ2-5
clone size: NA
CDR3 protein: CASSRRELARETQYF
CDR3 DNA: TGTGCCAGCAGCCGTCGGGAATTGGCTAGAGAGACCCAGTACTTC

D gene: NA
V gene: TRBV7-9
J gene: TRBJ1-5
clone size: NA
CDR3 protein: CASSSAGSSNQPQHF
CDR3 DNA: TGTGCCAGCAGCTCGGCGGGCTCCAGCAATCAGCCCCAGCATTTT

D gene: TRBD1
V gene: TRBV5-1
J gene: TRBJ2-2
clone size: NA
CDR3 protein: CASYQGQEYTGELFF
CDR3 DNA: TGCGCCAGTTACCAGGGACAGGAATACACCGGGGAGCTGTTTTTT

D gene: TRBD1
V gene: TRBV7-3
J gene: TRBJ2-1
clone size: NA
CDR3 protein: CASSLRQGGYNEQFF
CDR3 DNA: TGTGCCAGCAGCTTAAGACAGGGGGGCTACAATGAGCAGTTCTTC

D gene: TRBD1
V gene: TRBV30
J gene: TRBJ1-6
clone size: NA
CDR3 protein: CAWSVPRQGSGSPLHF
CDR3 DNA: TGTGCCTGGAGTGTACCCAGACAGGGAAGTGGTTCACCCCTCCACTTT

D gene: NA
V gene: TRBV7-9
J gene: TRBJ2-5
clone size: NA
CDR3 protein: CASSPPGLAVVETQYF
CDR3 DNA: TGTGCCAGCAGCCCCCCCGGTCTAGCAGTAGTAGAGACCCAGTACTTC

D gene: NA
V gene: TRBV11-3
J gene: TRBJ1-1
clone size: NA
CDR3 protein: CASSSISTVIPREAFF
CDR3 DNA: TGTGCCAGCAGCTCGATATCGACAGTAATCCCAAGGGAAGCTTTCTTT

D gene: NA
V gene: TRBV5-5
J gene: TRBJ1-5
clone size: once
CDR3 protein: CASSASGNQPQHF
CDR3 DNA: TGTGCCAGCAGCGCATCGGGGAACCAGCCCCAGCATTTT

D gene: TRBD2
V gene: TRBV19
J gene: TRBJ2-3
clone size: once
CDR3 protein: CASGTSGTDTQYF
CDR3 DNA: TGTGCCAGTGGGACTAGCGGCACAGATACGCAGTATTTT

D gene: TRBD1
V gene: TRBV27
J gene: TRBJ1-5
clone size: NA
CDR3 protein: CASSPSGQGDNQPQHF
CDR3 DNA: TGTGCCAGCAGTCCCTCGGGACAGGGGGACAATCAGCCCCAGCATTTT

D gene: NA
V gene: TRBV28
J gene: TRBJ1-4
clone size: NA
CDR3 protein: CASSLFGSGEKLFF
CDR3 DNA: TGTGCCAGCAGTTTATTCGGTAGCGGGGAAAAACTGTTTTTT

D gene: NA
V gene: TRBV3-1/TRBV3-2
J gene: TRBJ2-7
clone size: NA
CDR3 protein: CASSREYEQYF
CDR3 DNA: TGTGCCAGCAGCAGAGAATACGAGCAGTACTTC

D gene: TRBD1
V gene: TRBV6-4
J gene: TRBJ2-6
clone size: NA
CDR3 protein: CASSAGTGAGANVLTF
CDR3 DNA: TGTGCCAGCAGTGCCGGGACAGGGGCTGGGGCCAACGTCCTGACTTTC

D gene: TRBD2
V gene: TRBV5-6
J gene: TRBJ2-2
clone size: NA
CDR3 protein: CASSNDSGRSGELFF
CDR3 DNA: TGTGCCAGCAGTAATGATAGCGGGAGGAGCGGGGAGCTGTTTTTT

D gene: NA
V gene: TRBV14
J gene: TRBJ2-2
clone size: NA
CDR3 protein: CASSQGRRGLGNTGELFF
CDR3 DNA: TGTGCCAGCAGCCAGGGCCGTCGTGGTTTAGGTAACACCGGGGAGCTGTTTTTT

D gene: TRBD2
V gene: TRBV5-1
J gene: TRBJ2-2
clone size: NA
CDR3 protein: CASSFPGLAGGRAGELFF
CDR3 DNA: TGCGCCAGCAGCTTCCCGGGACTAGCGGGAGGGAGAGCCGGGGAGCTGTTTTTT

D gene: NA
V gene: TRBV5-6
J gene: TRBJ1-2
clone size: NA
CDR3 protein: CASSRQLVDGYTF
CDR3 DNA: TGTGCCAGCAGCCGACAGTTAGTGGATGGCTACACCTTC

D gene: NA
V gene: TRBV30
J gene: TRBJ1-1
clone size: NA
CDR3 protein: CAWTQRGNTEAFF
CDR3 DNA: TGTGCCTGGACGCAGCGGGGGAACACTGAAGCTTTCTTT

D gene: TRBD1
V gene: TRBV9
J gene: TRBJ1-1
clone size: NA
CDR3 protein: CASSGGTDREAFF
CDR3 DNA: TGTGCCAGCAGCGGAGGGACAGACAGAGAAGCTTTCTTT

D gene: TRBD1
V gene: TRBV19
J gene: TRBJ1-3
clone size: NA
CDR3 protein: CASSVQGVSSGNTIYF
CDR3 DNA: TGTGCCAGTAGTGTCCAGGGGGTCAGCTCTGGAAACACCATATATTTT

D gene: TRBD1
V gene: TRBV11-2
J gene: TRBJ2-2
clone size: NA
CDR3 protein: CGSLPGQFNTGELFF
CDR3 DNA: TGTGGCTCTCTTCCGGGACAGTTCAACACCGGGGAGCTGTTTTTT

D gene: NA
V gene: TRBV1
J gene: TRBJ2-1
clone size: NA
CDR3 protein: CTYPGGVDEQFF
CDR3 DNA: TGCACCTACCCGGGGGGGGTCGATGAGCAGTTCTTC

D gene: NA
V gene: TRBV19
J gene: TRBJ2-1
clone size: NA
CDR3 protein: CASSMVRNEQFF
CDR3 DNA: TGTGCCAGTAGTATGGTGCGCAATGAGCAGTTCTTC

D gene: NA
V gene: TRBV6-2/TRBV6-3
J gene: TRBJ1-2
clone size: NA
CDR3 protein: CASSYSRAEVGYTF
CDR3 DNA: TGTGCCAGCAGTTACTCGAGGGCTGAGGTCGGCTACACCTTC

D gene: NA
V gene: TRBV3-1/TRBV3-2
J gene: TRBJ1-1
clone size: NA
CDR3 protein: CASSPYRGGTEAFF
CDR3 DNA: TGTGCCAGCAGCCCATACCGGGGGGGCACTGAAGCTTTCTTT

D gene: TRBD1
V gene: TRBV4-1
J gene: TRBJ2-2
clone size: NA
CDR3 protein: CASSGRETGAGELFF
CDR3 DNA: TGCGCCAGCAGCGGACGAGAGACAGGGGCCGGGGAGCTGTTTTTT

D gene: TRBD2
V gene: TRBV5-1
J gene: TRBJ2-5
clone size: once
CDR3 protein: CASSLVSGRETQYF
CDR3 DNA: TGCGCCAGCAGCTTGGTTAGCGGGAGAGAGACCCAGTACTTC

D gene: TRBD1
V gene: TRBV30
J gene: TRBJ2-7
clone size: once
CDR3 protein: CAWSPDRGSEQYF
CDR3 DNA: TGTGCCTGGAGTCCTGACAGGGGAAGCGAGCAGTACTTC

D gene: TRBD2
V gene: TRBV10-3
J gene: TRBJ2-6
clone size: NA
CDR3 protein: CAISAGGSGANVLTF
CDR3 DNA: TGTGCCATCAGTGCGGGGGGGTCTGGGGCCAACGTCCTGACTTTC

D gene: NA
V gene: TRBV3-1/TRBV3-2
J gene: TRBJ1-1
clone size: NA
CDR3 protein: CASSQGATEAFF
CDR3 DNA: TGTGCCAGCAGCCAGGGGGCGACTGAAGCTTTCTTT

D gene: NA
V gene: TRBV28
J gene: TRBJ1-1
clone size: NA
CDR3 protein: CASSLSPSASGAFF
CDR3 DNA: TGTGCCAGCAGTTTGTCCCCCTCCGCGTCCGGGGCTTTCTTT

D gene: NA
V gene: TRBV11-3
J gene: TRBJ2-2
clone size: NA
CDR3 protein: CASLGGSETGELFF
CDR3 DNA: TGTGCCAGCTTGGGTGGGAGTGAGACCGGGGAGCTGTTTTTT

D gene: NA
V gene: TRBV6-1
J gene: TRBJ1-4
clone size: few
CDR3 protein: CASSEATGSWEKLFF
CDR3 DNA: TGTGCCAGCAGTGAAGCAACGGGGTCCTGGGAAAAACTGTTTTTT

D gene: NA
V gene: TRBV7-3
J gene: TRBJ2-3
clone size: NA
CDR3 protein: CASSPSAATDTQYF
CDR3 DNA: TGTGCCAGCAGCCCATCGGCGGCCACAGATACGCAGTATTTT

D gene: TRBD1
V gene: TRBV7-9
J gene: TRBJ1-2
clone size: NA
CDR3 protein: CASSLDGYTGGGYGYTF
CDR3 DNA: TGTGCCAGCAGCTTAGACGGATATACAGGGGGTGGTTATGGCTACACCTTC

D gene: NA
V gene: TRBV5-1
J gene: TRBJ2-3
clone size: NA
CDR3 protein: CASSLGGRTDTQYF
CDR3 DNA: TGCGCCAGCAGCTTGGGCGGGCGCACAGATACGCAGTATTTT

D gene: NA
V gene: TRBV19
J gene: TRBJ1-2
clone size: NA
CDR3 protein: CASSIEWETGTYGYTF
CDR3 DNA: TGTGCCAGTAGTATTGAGTGGGAGACAGGTACCTATGGCTACACCTTC